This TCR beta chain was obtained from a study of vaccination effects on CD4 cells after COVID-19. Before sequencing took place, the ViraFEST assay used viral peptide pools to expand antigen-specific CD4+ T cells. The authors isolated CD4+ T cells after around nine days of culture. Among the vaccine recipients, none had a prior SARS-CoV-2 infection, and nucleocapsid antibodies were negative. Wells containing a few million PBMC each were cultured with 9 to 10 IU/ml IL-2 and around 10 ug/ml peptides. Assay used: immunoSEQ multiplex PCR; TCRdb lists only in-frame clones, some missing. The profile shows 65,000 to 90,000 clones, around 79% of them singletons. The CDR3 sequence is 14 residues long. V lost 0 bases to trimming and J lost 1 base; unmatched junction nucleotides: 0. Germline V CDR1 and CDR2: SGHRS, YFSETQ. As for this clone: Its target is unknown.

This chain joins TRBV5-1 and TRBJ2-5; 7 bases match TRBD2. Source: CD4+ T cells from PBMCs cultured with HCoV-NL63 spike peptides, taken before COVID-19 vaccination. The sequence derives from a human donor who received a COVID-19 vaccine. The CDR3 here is CASSLGGGQETQYF. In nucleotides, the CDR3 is TGCGCCAGCAGCTTGGGGGGGGGCCAAGAGACCCAGTACTTC.